Listed below are T cell receptor beta chains from one sample, sequenced in a study of cytotoxic CD8 clonotypes in ibrutinib-treated CLL. Generated by immunoSEQ multiplex PCR, the TCRdb table keeps only in-frame clones and is missing some. This table has over 110,000 clones, around 93% appearing once. This sample comprised PBMCs, obtained after 12 months of ibrutinib treatment. Receptors originate from a human donor with chronic lymphocytic leukemia. The CDR3 runs from the conserved cysteine through the conserved F or W. Each record gives: V gene, J gene, D gene, clone size, CDR3 DNA, CDR3 protein. D genes are given only for firm matches. For some rows the clone size is stated as once, few or many, or as a class when expanded; others skip it.

v_gene: TRBV7-8; j_gene: TRBJ2-7; d_gene: NA; abundance: NA; CDR3nt: TGTGCCAGCAGCTTAATCACTGGGCCGCAGGGGTCGTACGAGCAGTACTTC; CDR3aa: CASSLITGPQGSYEQYF
v_gene: TRBV28; j_gene: TRBJ2-7; d_gene: NA; abundance: NA; CDR3nt: TGTGCCAGCAGTTGGGTCAATAGAGACGAGCAGTACTTC; CDR3aa: CASSWVNRDEQYF
v_gene: TRBV20-1; j_gene: TRBJ2-5; d_gene: NA; abundance: NA; CDR3nt: TGCAGTGCCCTCAAGGAGACCCAGTACTTC; CDR3aa: CSALKETQYF
v_gene: TRBV10-3; j_gene: TRBJ2-1; d_gene: TRBD2; abundance: NA; CDR3nt: TGTGCCATCAGACCCGCGGGGGGTGAGCAGTTCTTC; CDR3aa: CAIRPAGGEQFF
v_gene: TRBV18; j_gene: TRBJ2-1; d_gene: NA; abundance: NA; CDR3nt: TGTGCCAGCTCCGGGGCCCCCGGGGCGAACTACAATGAGCAGTTCTTC; CDR3aa: CASSGAPGANYNEQFF
v_gene: TRBV19; j_gene: TRBJ2-7; d_gene: TRBD2; abundance: NA; CDR3nt: TGTGCCAGTAGTATACCACTAGCGGGAGTCTACGAGCAGTACTTC; CDR3aa: CASSIPLAGVYEQYF
v_gene: TRBV10-3; j_gene: TRBJ2-1; d_gene: NA; abundance: NA; CDR3nt: TGTGCCACCCTTAGTGGTAGCGGTTACAATGAGCAGTTCTTC; CDR3aa: CATLSGSGYNEQFF
v_gene: TRBV29-1; j_gene: TRBJ1-1; d_gene: TRBD1; abundance: once; CDR3nt: TGCAGCGTTGACCCTGGACAGGGAACTGAAGCTTTCTTT; CDR3aa: CSVDPGQGTEAFF
v_gene: TRBV9; j_gene: TRBJ2-7; d_gene: TRBD2; abundance: NA; CDR3nt: TGTGCCAGCAGCTTACGAAGCGGGATGCCCTCCTACGAGCAGTACTTC; CDR3aa: CASSLRSGMPSYEQYF
v_gene: TRBV28; j_gene: TRBJ1-1; d_gene: NA; abundance: NA; CDR3nt: TGTGCCAGCAGTTTGGGGGGGTATTTGGGCGAGCCGAACACTGAAGCTTTCTTT; CDR3aa: CASSLGGYLGEPNTEAFF
v_gene: TRBV7-9; j_gene: TRBJ1-5; d_gene: NA; abundance: NA; CDR3nt: TGTGCCAGCAGCCATGGACCTGGGAATCAGCCCCAGCATTTT; CDR3aa: CASSHGPGNQPQHF
v_gene: TRBV29-1; j_gene: TRBJ2-3; d_gene: NA; abundance: NA; CDR3nt: TGCAGCGTTGATGGACGGATCGGGGTCGCCCATGGGACAGATACGCAGTATTTT; CDR3aa: CSVDGRIGVAHGTDTQYF
v_gene: TRBV5-8; j_gene: TRBJ2-7; d_gene: NA; abundance: NA; CDR3nt: TGTGCCAGCACCCCCATCGGGGATCCCTACGAGCAGTACTTC; CDR3aa: CASTPIGDPYEQYF
v_gene: TRBV15; j_gene: TRBJ1-4; d_gene: NA; abundance: NA; CDR3nt: TGTGCCACCTTGGACAGAACTAATGAAAAACTGTTTTTT; CDR3aa: CATLDRTNEKLFF
v_gene: TRBV19; j_gene: TRBJ2-5; d_gene: TRBD2; abundance: NA; CDR3nt: TGTGCCAGTAGAAAGTCGGGAGGAGGGTTCGGGGAGACCCAGTACTTC; CDR3aa: CASRKSGGGFGETQYF
v_gene: TRBV6-1; j_gene: TRBJ2-7; d_gene: TRBD2; abundance: NA; CDR3nt: TGTGCCAGCAGTGAGGGGGGGAGGCCCTACGAGCAGTACTTC; CDR3aa: CASSEGGRPYEQYF
v_gene: TRBV6-1; j_gene: TRBJ2-7; d_gene: NA; abundance: NA; CDR3nt: TGTGCCAGCAGTGAATGGAGGCTCGAGCAGTACTTC; CDR3aa: CASSEWRLEQYF
v_gene: TRBV30; j_gene: TRBJ2-4; d_gene: NA; abundance: once; CDR3nt: TGTGCCTGGAGTGACGGACAGAAAAACATTCAGTACTTC; CDR3aa: CAWSDGQKNIQYF
v_gene: TRBV7-2; j_gene: TRBJ2-4; d_gene: NA; abundance: NA; CDR3nt: TGTGCCAGCAGCTTAGGGTTGCCAGGCGGCAACATTCAGTACTTC; CDR3aa: CASSLGLPGGNIQYF
v_gene: TRBV28; j_gene: TRBJ2-7; d_gene: TRBD2; abundance: NA; CDR3nt: TGTGCCAGCTCTGGGACTAGCGAGGGCTCCTACGAGCAGTACTTC; CDR3aa: CASSGTSEGSYEQYF
v_gene: TRBV5-4; j_gene: TRBJ1-3; d_gene: NA; abundance: NA; CDR3nt: TGTGCCAGCAGCTTGGCCAGGGCAGACACCATATATTTT; CDR3aa: CASSLARADTIYF
v_gene: TRBV21-1; j_gene: TRBJ2-3; d_gene: NA; abundance: NA; CDR3nt: TGTGCCAGCAGCCCCCCTCCAGCGGGGAGGGTAGATACGCAGTATTTT; CDR3aa: CASSPPPAGRVDTQYF
v_gene: TRBV5-1; j_gene: TRBJ2-1; d_gene: TRBD1; abundance: NA; CDR3nt: TGCGCCAGCAGCTTGGTCGGGACAGGCGCCTACAATGAGCAGTTCTTC; CDR3aa: CASSLVGTGAYNEQFF
v_gene: TRBV4-3; j_gene: TRBJ2-2; d_gene: NA; abundance: NA; CDR3nt: TGCGCCAGCAGCCAAGAGGTGAACACCAACACCGGGGAGCTGTTTTTT; CDR3aa: CASSQEVNTNTGELFF
v_gene: TRBV6-5; j_gene: TRBJ2-7; d_gene: NA; abundance: few; CDR3nt: TGTGCCAGCACCCAAGCCCACGAGCAGTACTTC; CDR3aa: CASTQAHEQYF
v_gene: TRBV14; j_gene: TRBJ2-6; d_gene: NA; abundance: NA; CDR3nt: TGTGCCAGCAGCCGCCAAGGGGTGACTGGGGCCAACGTCCTGACTTTC; CDR3aa: CASSRQGVTGANVLTF
v_gene: TRBV21-1; j_gene: TRBJ2-7; d_gene: NA; abundance: NA; CDR3nt: TGTGCCAGCAGCCCAATCTACGAGCAGTACTTC; CDR3aa: CASSPIYEQYF
v_gene: TRBV12-5; j_gene: TRBJ1-2; d_gene: NA; abundance: once; CDR3nt: NA; CDR3aa: CASGLGTGRTGDQGYTF